The rows below give T cell receptor beta chains drawn from one sample of a study of beta chain features in type 1 diabetes. Measured with immunoSEQ multiplex PCR; TCRdb has only the in-frame clones, and not every one. This table has 810,000 or so clones, roughly 15% appearing once. Sequenced material: naive CD4+ T cells from blood. All receptors derive from a woman under 30 in good health. CDR3s include the opening cysteine and the closing phenylalanine or tryptophan. The D gene is left open where the match is weak.

d_call,cdr3_length,v_call,cdr3_aa
TRBD1,14,TRBV19,CASSPPQGRYGYTF
TRBD1,14,TRBV7-2,CASSTQGAAYEQYF
.,15,TRBV18,CASSHPTGPQGGYTF
.,14,TRBV18,CASSRDSGANVLTF
TRBD2,18,TRBV28,CASSSGPGGLAGYNEQFF
.,14,TRBV28,CASSRGDAMETQYF
TRBD1,14,TRBV7-9,CASSSTGYDQPQHF
.,15,TRBV21-1,CASTETGGEGETQYF
.,13,TRBV18,CASSPYDTGELFF
.,13,TRBV13,CAIRLLVADTQYF
.,10,TRBV2,CASKGGEQYF
.,16,TRBV7-2,CASSLALRGWTGELFF
TRBD2,13,TRBV7-3,CASSTRTSNEQFF
.,13,TRBV4-1,CASSQGVLETQYF
.,12,TRBV7-2,CASSSRVYEQYF
TRBD1,13,TRBV7-9,CASSFRQGDGYTF
.,13,TRBV2,CASSDGAPDTQYF
.,16,TRBV5-1,CASSPGGTANTGELFF
.,15,TRBV10-3,CAISATGILADTQYF
.,12,TRBV7-8,CASSLVAYEQYF
.,13,TRBV5-1,CASSLTVQETQYF
.,14,TRBV5-1,CASSSNPLNYEQYF
.,15,TRBV4-2,CASSQASRGTGELFF
.,14,TRBV15,CATRGGLGNQPQHF
.,13,TRBV9,CASSVGPTTDLFF
.,15,TRBV5-6,CASSLRKGWADTQYF
.,13,TRBV10-3,CAILRGPYNEQYF
TRBD2,17,TRBV4-3,CASSGAGGRGNTGELFF
.,13,TRBV7-3,CASSDSLWDTQYF
TRBD1,17,TRBV7-9,CASSLLTKDRVYNEQFF
TRBD2,15,TRBV10-3,CAVNTAGGSQETQYF
.,15,TRBV6-6,CASSYNTRAGYGYTF
TRBD1,16,TRBV19,CASSIRGTGNTGELFF
.,14,TRBV6-6,CASSYRSGANVLTF
TRBD1,15,TRBV19,CASIPTGQGGQPQHF
TRBD1,19,TRBV28,CASSHRDRAYGTLNPPRFF
TRBD1,16,TRBV11-2,CASTNTGTGGYNEQFF
.,14,TRBV28,CASRKSRPTNEQFF
TRBD1,14,TRBV28,CASGIGQGPDEQYF
TRBD2,14,TRBV18,CASSPAGGQETQYF
.,18,TRBV7-9,CASSFGPPGGDSNQPQHF
.,12,TRBV10-3,CAISGGQNTIYF
.,18,TRBV10-3,CAISERPRDDKHYNEQFF
.,17,TRBV27,CASIKRLGRQNTGELFF
.,12,TRBV10-1,CASSDSSYEQYF
.,11,TRBV6-5,CASRKNEKLFF
TRBD1,19,TRBV28,CASSSFPGTGSSGANVLTF
.,16,TRBV6-1,CASSEAFGALSHEQYF
.,13,TRBV9,CASSWGLNYGYTF
TRBD2,16,TRBV7-9,CASSHLRGSGRETQYF
.,11,TRBV28,CASRTRYEQYF
.,14,TRBV6-6,CASTNWRSGHEQYF
TRBD1,14,TRBV7-2,CASSPWDRGSEQYF
.,15,TRBV10-1,CASNRVRDMNTEAFF
.,16,TRBV4-2,CASSQDRGPGAYEQYF
.,15,TRBV19,CASKRQVIGNQPQHF
.,11,TRBV20-1,CSAGFNEKLFF
.,15,TRBV16,CASSRGGRAPYEQYF
.,15,TRBV18,CASSPSRQVNTEAFF
TRBD1,14,TRBV29-1,CSVVDRGRQETQYF